The 11 T cell receptor beta chains given below trace back to one sample, sequenced in a study of regulatory T cells in long-lasting Graves disease. According to the study, TCR beta libraries were built with iRepertoire HTBI primers and CDR3-region Arm-PCR. Using its own MiXCR run on the multiplex PCR reads, TCRdb lists one record per CDR3 protein. In the table there are more than 350,000 distinct CDR3 sequences, about 15% of which are singletons. Sample time point: newly diagnosed GD, antithyroid drugs for less than 3 months. Preparation of the TCR library used RNA extracted from PBMCs. The same data also went into a second study, on T cells in Graves' hyperthyroidism and ophthalmopathy.

The input for sequencing was peripheral blood mononuclear cells (PBMCs), taken at new diagnosis, from a patient treated with antithyroid drugs. Receptors originate from a woman aged 25 to 45 with Graves disease.

The J gene is TRBJ1-2, the V gene TRBV11-2; 7 bases agree with TRBD1. The V gene end was trimmed by 5 bases and the J gene end by 9 bases; junction bases not matched to a gene: 21. The CDR3 runs 17 residues. Per germline, CDR1 SGHAT and CDR2 FQNNGV. This CDR3 is CASSPTGVLLPEGSYTF. The CDR3 DNA follows: TGTGCCAGCAGCCCCACAGGGGTCCTACTCCCGGAAGGAAGCTACACCTTC.

This clonotype was picked up many times. The V call is TRBV3-1, the J call TRBJ2-5; D not resolved. Germline V CDR1 and CDR2: LGHDT, YNNKEL (reference sequence). Trimming removed 0 bases at V and 6 bases at J, with 2 bases between. This CDR3 contains 11 residues. The DNA of the CDR3 is TGTGCCAGCAGCCAAGATCAGACCCAGTACTTC. Translation: CASSQDQTQYF.

This clonotype was seen only a few times. V usage is TRBV30 and J usage is TRBJ1-3, with D perhaps TRBD1 (5 bases). Per germline, CDR1 GTSNPN and CDR2 SVGIG (reference sequence). V was shortened by 0 bases and J by 3 bases, with 6 bases between the two germline ends. The CDR3 totals 13 residues. The CDR3 coding sequence is TGTGCCTGGAGTGTGACAGATGGAAACACCATATATTTT. It specifies CAWSVTDGNTIYF.

This clonotype was picked up many times. This chain joins TRBV11-2 and TRBJ2-5; D unresolved. Germline V gene lookup returns CDR1 SGHAT and CDR2 FQNNGV. Trimming shortened V by 5 bases and J by 5 bases, and 6 bases separated the two germline ends. The CDR3 is 11 residues long. The CDR3 loop reads CASSLHETQYF. The DNA for the CDR3 is TGTGCCAGCAGCCTACATGAGACCCAGTACTTC.

This chain links TRBV28 with TRBJ1-4, with 8 bases aligning to TRBD1. The germline CDR1 and CDR2 sequences are MDHEN and SYDVKM. The CDR3 length is 16 residues. Trimming took 3 bases from V and 8 from J; bases not matched to a gene: 11. CDR3 bases: TGTGCCAGCAGTTTTGGCTCAGGGGGCGCAGGAGAAAAACTGTTTTTT. It codes for CASSFGSGGAGEKLFF.

The rearrangement links TRBV10-2 to TRBJ2-1; D unclear. Germline lookup yields CDR1 WSHSY and CDR2 SAAADI. CDR3 size: 14 residues. The ends were cut back, 0 bases at V and 1 base at J, with 4 bases in the middle. For the CDR3, the DNA is TGCGCCAGCAGTGAGTCAGTTTCCTACAATGAGCAGTTCTTC. It specifies CASSESVSYNEQFF.

This clonotype was seen a handful of times. The chain has TRBV9 and TRBJ1-1, with a possible D match to TRBD1 (6 bases). The CDR3 has 16 amino acids. The V gene's germline CDR1 is SGDLS and CDR2 YYNGEE. V was cut by 4 bases and J by 1 base, with 17 bases left in between. CDR3 loop: CASSHPRRQANTEAFF. Here the CDR3 DNA reads TGTGCCAGCAGCCACCCGAGACGACAGGCGAACACTGAAGCTTTCTTT.

This clonotype was observed a handful of times. V gene TRBV9 combines with J gene TRBJ2-2; TRBD2 matches 7 bases. Germline CDR1 SGDLS, CDR2 YYNGEE. The junction had 0 bases not matched to a gene; V was cut back by 0 bases and J by 1 base. CDR3 length: 15 residues. DNA of the CDR3: TGTGCCAGCAGCGTAGGGGGGGGGAACACCGGGGAGCTGTTTTTT. Translating gives CASSVGGGNTGELFF.

As for this clonotype: A much larger clone differs by one base, so this may be a read error. No conserved phenylalanine or tryptophan ends this CDR3, so it is likely a read error. The rearrangement links TRBV3-1 to TRBJ2-7, with D perhaps matching TRBD2 (6 bases). Per the germline V gene, CDR1 is LGHDT and CDR2 is YNNKEL (reference sequence). V lost 4 bases, J lost 3 bases, and 16 bases lay in between. CDR3 size: 15 residues. CDR3 nucleotide sequence: TGTGCCAGCAGCCGAAGTAGCGGAGCCCTCTACGAGCAGTACCTC. It yields the protein CASSRSSGALYEQYL.

This clonotype was seen many times. This chain connects TRBV12-3 or TRBV12-4 to TRBJ2-3; D tentatively reads TRBD1 or TRBD2 (7 bases each). The CDR3 runs 15 residues. V was shortened by 2 bases and J by 5 bases, with 14 bases between the two germline ends. CDR3 nucleotide sequence: TGTGCCAGCAGTTTACGGCAGGGGGAGGGAGATACGCAGTATTTT. Translation gives CASSLRQGEGDTQYF.

There are many counts of this clonotype. This chain links TRBV3-1 with TRBJ1-1, with D possibly TRBD1 on 5 matching bases. Trimming left V 2 bases short and J 1 base short, with 11 bases between. The germline V gene has CDR1 LGHDT and CDR2 YNNKEL (reference sequence). There are 15 residues in the CDR3. The CDR3 loop is CASSQRTGQNTEAFF. The CDR3 DNA is TGTGCCAGCAGCCAAAGAACAGGACAGAACACTGAAGCTTTCTTT.